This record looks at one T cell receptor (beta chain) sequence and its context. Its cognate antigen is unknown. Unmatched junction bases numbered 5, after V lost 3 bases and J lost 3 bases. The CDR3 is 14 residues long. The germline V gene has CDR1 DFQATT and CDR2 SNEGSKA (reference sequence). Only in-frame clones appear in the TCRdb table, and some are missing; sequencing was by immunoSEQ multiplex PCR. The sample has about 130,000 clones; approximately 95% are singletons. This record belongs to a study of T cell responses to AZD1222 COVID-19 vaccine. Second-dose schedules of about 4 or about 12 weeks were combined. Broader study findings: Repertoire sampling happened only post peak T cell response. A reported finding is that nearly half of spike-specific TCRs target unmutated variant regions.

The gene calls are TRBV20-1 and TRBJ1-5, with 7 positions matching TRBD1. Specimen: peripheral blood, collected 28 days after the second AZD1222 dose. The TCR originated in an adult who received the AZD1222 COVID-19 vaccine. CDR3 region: CSASEGGLNQPQHF. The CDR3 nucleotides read TGCAGTGCTAGTGAAGGGGGCCTCAATCAGCCCCAGCATTTT.